Shown below are 19 T cell receptor beta chains from a single sample sequenced in a study of human T cells and chemical hapten exposure. The time point: patch test 2, 6 weeks after DPC sensitization. Described treatment: therapeutic diphenylcyclopropenone sensitization with weekly scalp DPC. TCRdb reanalysed the RACE reads using MiXCR and keeps one entry per CDR3 protein. The profile shows more than 75,000 distinct CDR3 sequences, roughly 10% of them singletons. The source material was whole blood, sampled in connection with sensitization to the hapten diphenylcyclopropenone (DPC). These receptors were taken from a woman in her twenties or thirties with alopecia areata. Some clones in this sample may be carry-over from other donors' samples.

This clonotype was seen repeatedly, ten times or more. V is TRBV29-1 and J is TRBJ2-7; TRBD2 is a possible D gene (6 bases). The CDR3 runs 15 residues. The V end lost 2 bases, the J end lost 2 bases, and 16 bases lay between the germline ends. Germline-derived CDR1 and CDR2 are SQVTM and ANQGSEA. CDR3 DNA: TGCAGCGTTGAAACCCCAAGGGGAGGCGCCTACGAGCAGTACTTC. Protein sequence: CSVETPRGGAYEQYF.

The V call is TRBV4-3, the J call TRBJ2-7; D is unclear. Germline lookup yields CDR1 LGHNA and CDR2 YSLEER. The CDR3 spans 13 residues. The V end lost 3 bases, the J end lost 6 bases, and 12 bases lay between the germline ends. CDR3 protein: CASSQERSREQYF. DNA for the CDR3: TGCGCCAGCAGCCAGGAGCGCAGTCGCGAGCAGTACTTC.

Many counts were recorded for this clonotype. V gene TRBV28 combines with J gene TRBJ2-2; possibly TRBD1 for D (6 bases). Trimming removed 3 bases at V and 1 base at J, with 12 bases between. The CDR3 spans 16 residues. CDR1 and CDR2 (germline): MDHEN, SYDVKM. The CDR3 DNA follows: TGTGCCAGCAGTTTCCGGGACACACAGAACACCGGGGAGCTGTTTTTT. It specifies CASSFRDTQNTGELFF.

The chain employs TRBV10-3 and TRBJ2-3; D may be TRBD2 (5 bases). Trimming took 4 bases from V and 5 from J, leaving 13 bases between them. Looked up from germline, CDR1 is ENHRY and CDR2 is SYGVKD. This CDR3 has 14 residues. The CDR3 reads CAISGTGSQDTQYF. The CDR3 bases are TGTGCCATCAGTGGGACGGGAAGCCAAGATACGCAGTATTTT.

V gene TRBV9 combines with J gene TRBJ2-7, with 9 bases aligning to TRBD1. The CDR3 is 16 residues long. The J segment lost 4 bases and the V segment lost 0 bases, leaving 8 bases of the junction unmatched. Germline V gene sequence: CDR1 SGDLS, CDR2 YYNGEE. The CDR3 protein is CASSVGGGQGPYEQYF. The CDR3 bases are TGTGCCAGCAGCGTAGGAGGGGGACAGGGTCCGTACGAGCAGTACTTC.

The rearrangement links TRBV29-1 to TRBJ2-1; TRBD1 agrees at 10 bases. The CDR3 loop spans 12 amino acids. Germline V gene lookup returns CDR1 SQVTM and CDR2 ANQGSEA. The trim removed 7 bases at V and 10 bases at J, leaving 7 bases unmatched. This chain's CDR3 is CSARDRGEEQFF. The CDR3 nucleotides are TGCAGCGCCCGGGACAGGGGAGAGGAGCAGTTCTTC.

This clonotype was detected ten times or more. The genes are TRBV19 and TRBJ1-5, with a possible D match to TRBD1 (6 bases). Germline V gene lookup returns CDR1 LNHDA and CDR2 SQIVND (reference sequence). V lost 7 bases and J 5 bases, leaving 15 bases between the germline ends. This CDR3 is built from 14 residues. CDR3 region: CASKGGSSYQPQHF. CDR3 DNA: TGTGCCAGTAAGGGGGGGAGTTCTTATCAGCCCCAGCATTTT.

This clonotype has more than one count but fewer than ten. The chain has TRBV3-1 and TRBJ1-6, with D possibly matching TRBD1 (6 bases). V was trimmed by 4 bases and J by 9 bases, leaving 10 bases between them. The CDR3 has 13 residues. CDR1 and CDR2 (germline): LGHDT, YNNKEL (reference sequence). CDR3 sequence reads: CASSLQQGSPLHF. The CDR3 nucleotides read TGTGCCAGCAGCCTCCAACAGGGTTCACCCCTCCACTTT.

This clonotype occurred many times. The chain recombines TRBV20-1 with TRBJ2-6; no definite D call. The CDR3 contains 15 residues. Germline-derived CDR1 and CDR2 are DFQATT and SNEGSKA (reference sequence). Trimming shortened V by 0 bases and J by 0 bases, and 6 bases separated the two germline ends. The CDR3 here is CSARDRNSGANVLTF. CDR3 DNA sequence: TGCAGTGCTAGAGACAGGAACTCTGGGGCCAACGTCCTGACTTTC.

This clonotype occurred many times. J is TRBJ1-2 and V is TRBV29-1; D is ambiguous. Germline values: CDR1 SQVTM, CDR2 ANQGSEA. V was cut by 4 bases and J by 0 bases, with 9 bases left in between. This CDR3 spans 13 amino acids. CDR3: CSVGSGANYGYTF. The CDR3 DNA follows: TGCAGCGTTGGCTCTGGAGCTAACTATGGCTACACCTTC.

This clonotype was detected many times. The chain couples TRBV29-1 to TRBJ2-2, with D possibly TRBD1 on 5 matching bases. From germline, CDR1 is SQVTM and CDR2 ANQGSEA. This CDR3 spans 14 amino acids. V was cut by 3 bases and J by 1 base, with 9 bases left in between. CDR3 sequence reads: CSVETAMNTGELFF. CDR3 coding DNA: TGCAGCGTTGAGACAGCGATGAACACCGGGGAGCTGTTTTTT.

The chain couples TRBV28 to TRBJ1-1; D remains unclear. Germline V CDR1 and CDR2: MDHEN, SYDVKM. Trimming took 5 bases from V and 4 from J, leaving 11 bases between them. The CDR3 is 13 amino acids. The CDR3 DNA is TGTGCCAGCAGTCAAACCAGTAGCACTGAAGCTTTCTTT. This sequence encodes CASSQTSSTEAFF.

This clonotype was recorded many times. The V and J genes are TRBV28 and TRBJ2-5; TRBD2 aligns across 13 bases. CDR3 length: 17 amino acids. Germline loops: CDR1 MDHEN, CDR2 SYDVKM. Trimming removed 4 bases from V and 5 bases from J; junction bases left unmatched: 10. The CDR3 bases are TGTGCCAGCAGTTGGACTAGCGGGGGCCTTCAAATTGAGACCCAGTACTTC. It encodes CASSWTSGGLQIETQYF.

The table lists this clonotype with many counts. The chain combines TRBV28 with TRBJ1-5, with D possibly matching TRBD1 (5 bases). CDR3 length: 15 amino acids. CDR1 MDHEN and CDR2 SYDVKM come from the germline V gene. V was clipped by 2 bases and J by 5 bases, with 13 bases between them. CDR3 sequence (DNA): TGTGCCAGCAGTTTAGTGCAGGGCTTGGATCAGCCCCAGCATTTT. Its protein product is CASSLVQGLDQPQHF.

V gene TRBV28 combines with J gene TRBJ1-2, with 10 bases identical to TRBD1. CDR1 is MDHEN, CDR2 SYDVKM, per germline. Unmatched junction bases numbered 5, after V lost 6 bases and J lost 4 bases. The CDR3 is made up of 14 amino acids. The CDR3 region has the DNA TGTGCCAGCAGGACAGGGGGCATTCTCTATGGCTACACCTTC. Translated, it gives CASRTGGILYGYTF.

The sample holds many counts of this clonotype. V and J are TRBV2 and TRBJ2-5; D is undetermined. Deletions cut 11 bases from V and 4 bases from J, with 14 bases between. CDR3 size: 12 residues. Germline CDR1 reads SNHLY; CDR2 reads FYNNEI. This CDR3 reads CAARQRGETQYF. In nucleotides, the CDR3 is TGTGCCGCCCGGCAGCGAGGAGAGACCCAGTACTTC.

This clonotype was seen at least ten times. The chain uses TRBV13 and TRBJ1-6; 7 positions agree with TRBD1. Looked up from germline, CDR1 is PRHDT and CDR2 is FYEKMQ (reference sequence). The ends lost 4 bases at V and 7 bases at J; junction bases unmatched: 7. The CDR3 consists of 15 residues. CDR3 sequence reads: CASSSTGVVNSPLHF. CDR3 nucleotides: TGTGCCAGCAGCTCTACAGGGGTGGTAAATTCACCCCTCCACTTT.

This chain joins TRBV28 and TRBJ1-6; D uncertain. Germline V CDR1 and CDR2: MDHEN, SYDVKM. The CDR3 contains 12 residues. Trimming shortened V by 5 bases and J by 13 bases, and 12 bases separated the two germline ends. The CDR3 spells CASSPRAEPLHF. CDR3 sequence (DNA): TGTGCCAGCAGTCCCCGGGCTGAGCCCCTCCACTTT.

V and J are TRBV14 and TRBJ1-3; D is undetermined. The CDR3 is made up of 13 amino acids. V shed 8 bases and J shed 0 bases, with 8 bases lying between them. Germline CDR1 reads SGHDN; CDR2 reads FVKESK. In DNA, the CDR3 is TGTGCCAGCGGGCCCCTCTCTGGAAACACCATATATTTT. Its translation is CASGPLSGNTIYF.